Shown below are 5 T cell receptor beta chains from a single sample sequenced in a study of T cell responses to AZD1222 COVID-19 vaccine (dated by TCRdb to the early 2020s). Receptor amplification or capture employed the immunoSEQ multiplex PCR assay. TCRdb obtained this table from immuneACCESS and retained in-frame rearrangements with V and J assigned. These tables miss some clones; where compared with another copy, unresolved V genes account for less than half of the shortfall, and the remainder is unexplained. The sample table shows about 180,000 clones, and roughly 90% are seen once. In total, the top ten clones hold about 3% of the sample. This specimen's time point label, interpreted: baseline before first vaccination. Source: peripheral blood, taken on day 0 of AZD1222 vaccination. The receptors were gathered from an adult in good health.

This chain uses TRBV28 with TRBJ1-1, with 8 nucleotides matching TRBD1. The CDR3 consists of 15 residues. Germline V gives CDR1 MDHEN, CDR2 SYDVKM. Trimming took 10 bases from V and 3 from J; bases not matched to a gene: 13. DNA for the CDR3: TGTGCCACCAATGGGGACAGGATATTGGACACTGAAGCTTTCTTT. It is translated as CATNGDRILDTEAFF.

The chain carries TRBV6-1 and TRBJ1-2; D unclear. CDR3 size: 14 residues. Germline V CDR1 and CDR2: MNHNS, SASEGT. Trimming left V 2 bases short and J 5 bases short, with 12 bases between. CDR3 DNA sequence: TGTGCCAGCAGTGAAACTCCACTGGTGTATGGCTACACCTTC. Protein sequence: CASSETPLVYGYTF.

V usage is TRBV5-6 and J usage is TRBJ1-2; 7 nucleotides agree with TRBD1. This CDR3 spans 14 amino acids. Looked up from germline, CDR1 is SGHDT and CDR2 is YYEEEE. V was pared by 5 bases and J by 0 bases, with 4 bases of the junction left unmatched. CDR3 coding DNA: TGTGCCAGCAGTTTGACAGGGTCTAACTATGGCTACACCTTC. It specifies CASSLTGSNYGYTF.

This clone was detected only a few times. V and J are TRBV7-9 and TRBJ2-7; D unresolved. This CDR3 contains 12 residues. The germline V and J ends were trimmed by 3 bases and 3 bases, with 6 bases remaining between them. Germline lookup yields CDR1 SEHNR and CDR2 FQNEAQ (reference sequence). DNA of the CDR3: TGTGCCAGCAGCTTTGGGAACTACGAGCAGTACTTC. As protein: CASSFGNYEQYF.

The chain has TRBV6-5 and TRBJ2-6; TRBD2 might be the D (5 bases). V lost 2 bases to trimming and J lost 0 bases, with 8 bases between them. CDR3 length: 16 amino acids. Germline CDR1 is MNHEY and CDR2 is SVGAGI. In DNA form, the CDR3 reads TGTGCCAGCAGTTACAGCGGTCACTCTGGGGCCAACGTCCTGACTTTC. It translates to CASSYSGHSGANVLTF.